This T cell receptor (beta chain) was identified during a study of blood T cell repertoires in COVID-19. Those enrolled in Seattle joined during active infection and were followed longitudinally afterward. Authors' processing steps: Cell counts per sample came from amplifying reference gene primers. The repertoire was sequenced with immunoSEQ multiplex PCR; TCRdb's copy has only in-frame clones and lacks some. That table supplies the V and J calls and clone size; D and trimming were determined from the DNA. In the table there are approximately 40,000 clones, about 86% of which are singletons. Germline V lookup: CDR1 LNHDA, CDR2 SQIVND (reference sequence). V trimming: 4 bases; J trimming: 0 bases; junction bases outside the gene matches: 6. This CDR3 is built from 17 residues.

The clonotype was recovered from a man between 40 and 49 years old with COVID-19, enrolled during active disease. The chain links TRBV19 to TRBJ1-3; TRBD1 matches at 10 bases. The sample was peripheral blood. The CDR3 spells CASSTRQGAYSGNTIYF. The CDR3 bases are TGTGCCAGTAGTACCCGACAGGGGGCCTACTCTGGAAACACCATATATTTT.